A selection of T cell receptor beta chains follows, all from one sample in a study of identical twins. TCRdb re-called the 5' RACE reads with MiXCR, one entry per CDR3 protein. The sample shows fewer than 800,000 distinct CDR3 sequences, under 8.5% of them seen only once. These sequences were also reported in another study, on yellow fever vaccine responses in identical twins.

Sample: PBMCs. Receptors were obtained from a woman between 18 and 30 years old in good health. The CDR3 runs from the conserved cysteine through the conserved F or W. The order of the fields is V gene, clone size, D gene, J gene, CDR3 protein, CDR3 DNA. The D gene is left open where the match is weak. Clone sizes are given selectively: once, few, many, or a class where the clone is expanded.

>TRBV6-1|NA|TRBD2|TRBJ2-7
CASKPGLGVYEQYF
TGTGCCAGCAAACCGGGACTAGGGGTCTACGAGCAGTACTTC
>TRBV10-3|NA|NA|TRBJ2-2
CAINYGGGGGTGELFF
TGTGCCATAAACTACGGTGGAGGGGGCGGAACCGGGGAGCTGTTTTTT
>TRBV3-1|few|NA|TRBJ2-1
CASNQGLNNEQFF
TGTGCCAGCAATCAGGGACTTAACAATGAGCAGTTCTTC
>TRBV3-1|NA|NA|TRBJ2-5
CASSQDFNPASETQYF
TGTGCCAGCAGCCAAGATTTCAATCCCGCTTCCGAGACCCAGTACTTC
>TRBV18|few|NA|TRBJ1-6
CASSPRTENNSPLHF
TGTGCCAGCTCACCCAGGACAGAGAATAATTCACCCCTCCACTTT
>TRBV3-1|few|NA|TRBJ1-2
CASSQAQNYGYTF
TGTGCCAGCAGCCAAGCTCAGAACTATGGCTACACCTTC
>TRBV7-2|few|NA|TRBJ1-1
CASSSPGAEAFF
TGTGCCAGCAGCTCCCCGGGGGCAGAAGCTTTCTTT
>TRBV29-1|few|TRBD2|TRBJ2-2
CSVIAGGPAIDTGELFF
TGCAGCGTAATAGCGGGAGGGCCGGCAATCGACACCGGGGAGCTGTTTTTT
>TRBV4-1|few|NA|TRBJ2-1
CASSQDRRGPYNEQFF
TGCGCCAGCAGCCAAGACCGGCGGGGACCCTACAATGAGCAGTTCTTC
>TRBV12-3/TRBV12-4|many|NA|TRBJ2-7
CASSTGQTYEQYF
TGTGCCAGCAGCACCGGACAGACCTACGAGCAGTACTTC
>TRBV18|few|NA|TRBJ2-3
CASSPQSGSTDTQYF
TGTGCCAGCTCACCCCAGTCGGGCAGCACAGATACGCAGTATTTT
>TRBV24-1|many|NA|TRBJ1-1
CATTRGGNTEAFF
TGTGCCACCACACGGGGAGGGAACACTGAAGCTTTCTTT
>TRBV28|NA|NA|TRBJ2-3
CASLLGGAPSTDTQYF
TGTGCCAGCTTACTGGGGGGAGCTCCCAGCACAGATACGCAGTATTTT
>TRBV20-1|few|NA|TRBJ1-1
CSARDPRVGNTEAFF
TGCAGTGCTAGAGACCCACGGGTGGGGAACACTGAAGCTTTCTTT
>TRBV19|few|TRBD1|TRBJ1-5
CASHTGDSNQPQHF
TGTGCCAGTCATACAGGGGATAGCAATCAGCCCCAGCATTTT
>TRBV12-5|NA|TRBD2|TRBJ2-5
CASGPRTSGTLYQETQYF
TGTGCTAGTGGTCCCCGGACTAGCGGGACTCTGTACCAAGAGACCCAGTACTTC
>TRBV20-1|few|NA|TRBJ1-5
CSGLSRVSNQPQHF
TGCAGTGGCCTAAGTCGGGTCAGCAATCAGCCCCAGCATTTT
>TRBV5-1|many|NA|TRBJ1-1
CASSSTQENTEAFF
TGCGCCAGCAGCTCTACACAGGAGAACACTGAAGCTTTCTTT
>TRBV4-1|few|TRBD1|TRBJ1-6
CASSGQATDYNSPLHF
TGCGCCAGCAGCGGACAGGCGACCGACTATAATTCACCCCTCCACTTT
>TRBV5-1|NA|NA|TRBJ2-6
CASSAGQVSGANVLTF
TGCGCCAGCAGCGCCGGACAAGTCTCTGGGGCCAACGTCCTGACTTTC
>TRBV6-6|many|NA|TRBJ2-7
CASSQTTRSEQYF
TGTGCCAGCAGCCAGACTACGCGCAGCGAGCAGTACTTC
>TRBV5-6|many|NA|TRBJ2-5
CASSRASGRETQYF
TGTGCCAGCAGCCGTGCTTCAGGGCGCGAGACCCAGTACTTC
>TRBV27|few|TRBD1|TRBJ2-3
CASRRQGIVNTQYF
TGTGCCAGCAGACGACAGGGGATTGTGAATACGCAGTATTTT
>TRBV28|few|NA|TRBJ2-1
CASSFPGLQFF
TGTGCCAGCAGTTTTCCAGGGTTGCAGTTCTTC
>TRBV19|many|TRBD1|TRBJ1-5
CASDTGTGGRQPQHF
TGTGCCAGCGACACCGGGACAGGGGGTCGACAGCCCCAGCATTTT